One sample yielded the 24 T cell receptor beta chains listed below, sequenced in a study of blood T cell repertoires in COVID-19. Assay: immunoSEQ multiplex PCR; the TCRdb copy retains only in-frame clones and omits some. The sample comprises 150,000 to 200,000 clones, approximately 83% of which are singletons, and over 10% rests with the top ten. Source material: PBMCs or T cells enriched from blood (not recorded which). The source is a woman in her fifties or sixties who had recovered from COVID-19.

This clone was counted once. V gene TRBV5-4 combines with J gene TRBJ2-1; D is unresolved. This CDR3 is built from 13 residues. V was clipped by 0 bases and J by 15 bases, with 16 bases between them. Per germline, CDR1 SGHNT and CDR2 YYREEE (reference sequence). The CDR3: CASSLGGHGLGFF. CDR3 nucleotide sequence: TGTGCCAGCAGCTTGGGTGGGCATGGGTTGGGGTTCTTC.

The chain uses TRBV5-1 and TRBJ2-3, with 9 bases that match TRBD1. The junction had 7 bases not matched to a gene; V was cut back by 1 base and J by 4 bases. The CDR3 covers 16 residues. Germline V CDR1 and CDR2: SGHRS, YFSETQ. CDR3 in amino acids: CASSLFTGGLADTQYF. The DNA of the CDR3 is TGCGCCAGCAGCTTGTTCACAGGGGGCCTCGCAGATACGCAGTATTTT.

Only a few counts were recorded for this clone. The CDR3: CASSLAGLGYTF. The CDR3 coding sequence is TGTGCCAGCAGTTTGGCAGGGCTCGGCTACACCTTC. The chain uses TRBV28 and TRBJ1-2; D perhaps matches TRBD1 (5 bases). The germline CDR1 and CDR2 sequences are MDHEN and SYDVKM. With 3 bases removed from V and 8 bases from J, the gap between germline ends came to 10 bases. This CDR3 contains 12 residues.

V and J are TRBV5-1 and TRBJ1-6; TRBD1 agrees at 7 bases. There are 17 residues in the CDR3. V lost 5 bases, J lost 8 bases, and 16 bases stayed unmatched. Germline CDR1 is SGHRS and CDR2 is YFSETQ. The CDR3 loop reads CASSTPGTADRDSPLHF. CDR3 sequence (DNA): TGCGCCAGCAGTACTCCGGGGACAGCGGACCGGGATTCACCCCTCCACTTT.

The CDR3 region is CASSQYRELVTFSYGYTF. In nucleotides, the CDR3 is TGCGCCAGCAGCCAGTACAGGGAATTGGTGACCTTCTCCTATGGCTACACCTTC. V usage is TRBV4-1 and J usage is TRBJ1-2; D is perhaps TRBD1 (6 bases). CDR3 length: 18 amino acids. The germline V and J ends were trimmed by 3 bases and 4 bases, with 24 bases remaining between them. The germline V gene has CDR1 MGHRA and CDR2 YSYEKL.

The rearrangement joins TRBV2 to TRBJ2-3, with TRBD2 identical over 10 bases. The CDR3 consists of 15 residues. V lost 6 bases and J lost 4; bases outside the gene matches: 7. Germline V lookup: CDR1 SNHLY, CDR2 FYNNEI. CDR3 nucleotides: TGTGCCAGCAGGAGGGCTAGCGGGGGACCAGATACGCAGTATTTT. This gives the protein CASRRASGGPDTQYF.

In this sample, this clone turned up a few times. The gene calls are TRBV3-1 (or the pseudogene TRBV3-2) and TRBJ2-7; no firm D call. The V end lost 0 bases, the J end lost 2 bases, and 5 bases lay between the germline ends. The CDR3 runs 13 residues. CDR1 LGHDT and CDR2 YNNKEL come from the germline V gene (reference sequence). The CDR3 here is CASSQEGPYEQYF. DNA for the CDR3: TGTGCCAGCAGCCAAGAGGGCCCCTACGAGCAGTACTTC.

The CDR3 DNA reads as TGTGCCAGCAGTGAAAAGGACATTTTGGGCGATCAGCCCCAGCATTTT. Translating it yields CASSEKDILGDQPQHF. V usage is TRBV6-1 and J usage is TRBJ1-5, with D tentatively TRBD1 (5 bases). This CDR3 is 16 amino acids long. The V end was cut by 2 bases, the J end by 5 bases, with 16 bases between. Germline loops: CDR1 MNHNS, CDR2 SASEGT.

The V and J genes are TRBV11-2 and TRBJ2-7; 8 bases line up with TRBD1. CDR1 is SGHAT, CDR2 FQNNGV, per germline. V lost 2 bases and J lost 7; bases outside the gene matches: 7. The CDR3 totals 14 residues. CDR3 region: CASSLYQGAGEQYF. The CDR3, as DNA: TGTGCCAGCAGCTTATATCAGGGGGCGGGTGAGCAGTACTTC.

Note on this clone: The sample contains more than one DNA sequence encoding this CDR3. DNA for the CDR3: TGTGCCAGCCGTAGGGACACTAACTATGGCTACACCTTC. Encoded protein: CASRRDTNYGYTF. J is TRBJ1-2 and V is TRBV2, with D possibly TRBD1 on 6 matching bases. CDR1 and CDR2 (germline): SNHLY, FYNNEI. V was clipped by 8 bases and J by 0 bases, with 10 bases between them. CDR3 size: 13 residues.

This chain joins TRBV19 and TRBJ2-7; 9 bases match TRBD1. The CDR3 loop spans 14 amino acids. Trimming cost V 7 bases and J 2 bases; bases outside gene matches: 6. Germline CDR1 and CDR2: LNHDA and SQIVND (reference sequence). CDR3 region: CASKRGQGTYEQYF. In DNA form, the CDR3 reads TGTGCCAGTAAGAGAGGACAGGGGACCTACGAGCAGTACTTC. Full variable domain (rest looked up from reference TRBV19 and TRBJ2-7): DGGITQSPKYLFRKEGQNVTLSCEQNLNHDAMYWYRQDPGQGLRLIYYSQIVNDFQKGDIAEGYSVSREKKESFPLTVTSAQKNPTAFYLCASKRGQGTYEQYFGPGTRLTVT.

This clone has just one count. The gene calls are TRBV29-1 and TRBJ2-4, with TRBD2 identical over 7 bases. V gave up 6 bases and J gave up 3 bases; unmatched junction bases: 5. Germline V lookup: CDR1 SQVTM, CDR2 ANQGSEA. There are 13 residues in the CDR3. This CDR3 reads CSVGGDGKNIQYF. The CDR3 coding sequence is TGCAGCGTGGGGGGGGATGGCAAAAACATTCAGTACTTC.

The chain couples TRBV30 to TRBJ1-5, with 8 bases matching TRBD1. Trimming removed 2 bases from V and 4 bases from J; junction bases left unmatched: 28. There are 22 residues in the CDR3. Germline-derived CDR1 and CDR2 are GTSNPN and SVGIG (reference sequence). The CDR3 region is CAWSISGTGGSSLKYGNQPQHF. The CDR3 DNA is TGTGCCTGGAGTATCTCCGGGACAGGCGGAAGCTCATTAAAATATGGGAATCAGCCCCAGCATTTT.

The gene calls are TRBV10-1 and TRBJ2-3, with 8 bases that match TRBD2. CDR3 size: 15 residues. The V and J ends lost 4 bases and 3 bases, in that order; junction bases with no gene match: 6. In germline, CDR1 is WNHNN, CDR2 SYGVQD (reference sequence). CDR3 nucleotides: TGCGCCAGCAGTGTTGGGACTAGTAGGACAGATACGCAGTATTTT. Translating it yields CASSVGTSRTDTQYF.

The rearrangement uses TRBV25-1 and TRBJ1-1, with D possibly being TRBD1 (6 bases). Germline CDR1 reads MGHDK; CDR2 reads SYGVNS. CDR3 size: 14 residues. The V end was cut by 1 base, the J end by 1 base, with 7 bases between. The CDR3 is CASSELGQNTEAFF. DNA of the CDR3: TGTGCCAGCAGTGAATTGGGACAGAACACTGAAGCTTTCTTT.

This chain connects TRBV24-1 to TRBJ2-1; TRBD1 is a possible D gene (5 bases). Germline CDR1 is KGHDR and CDR2 is SFDVKD. The CDR3 has 14 amino acids. The V and J ends lost 2 bases and 7 bases respectively, with 11 bases between them. The CDR3 coding sequence is TGTGCCACCAGTGATTCGACAGTAAATAATGAGCAGTTCTTC. Translation: CATSDSTVNNEQFF.

The chain is built from TRBV6-5 and TRBJ1-1; TRBD1 might be the D (5 bases). This CDR3 contains 12 residues. V was cut by 7 bases and J by 10 bases, with 16 bases left in between. Germline loops: CDR1 MNHEY, CDR2 SVGAGI. CDR3 nucleotides: TGTGCCAGCATCCGCAACCTGGGGGGAGCTTTCTTT. Translating gives CASIRNLGGAFF.

The rearrangement uses TRBV7-6 and TRBJ1-1; 7 bases fit TRBD1. The CDR3 covers 16 residues. Unmatched junction bases numbered 7, after V lost 2 bases and J lost 1 base. Germline CDR1 SGHVS, CDR2 FNYEAQ. Written as DNA, the CDR3 is TGTGCCAGCAGCTTATCTCCGACAGGGCCGAACACTGAAGCTTTCTTT. Its protein is CASSLSPTGPNTEAFF.

The chain couples TRBV7-8 to TRBJ2-7, with 7 bases aligning to TRBD1. Germline V lookup: CDR1 SGHVS, CDR2 FQNEAQ. This CDR3 has 15 residues. J lost 3 bases, V lost 7 bases, and 12 bases had no gene match. The CDR3 here is CASTSRDRTFYEQYF. The CDR3 nucleotides are TGTGCCAGCACCAGCCGGGACAGAACTTTCTACGAGCAGTACTTC.

The rearrangement links TRBV6-5 to TRBJ2-7, with D tentatively TRBD2 (6 bases). V lost 7 bases and J lost 7, with 11 bases in between. CDR3 size: 11 residues. Per the germline V gene, CDR1 is MNHEY and CDR2 is SVGAGI. CDR3 nucleotide sequence: TGTGCCAGCACTAAACGGGGGGAGCAGTACTTC. This gives the protein CASTKRGEQYF.

This clone appeared once. The chain uses TRBV14 and TRBJ1-5; D not certain. This CDR3 is 13 amino acids long. V was shortened by 1 base and J by 5 bases, with 6 bases between the two germline ends. Per the germline V gene, CDR1 is SGHDN and CDR2 is FVKESK. CDR3 bases: TGTGCCAGCAGCCAAGGGCCCCATCAGCCCCAGCATTTT. Residues: CASSQGPHQPQHF.

V and J are TRBV5-1 and TRBJ2-7; 7 bases align to TRBD1. Losses at the gene ends were 3 bases for V and 7 bases for J; bases not matched to a gene: 10. Germline lookup yields CDR1 SGHRS and CDR2 YFSETQ. CDR3 length equals 14 residues. This CDR3 reads CASSSGTDALEQYF. The CDR3 region has the DNA TGCGCCAGCAGCTCCGGGACAGATGCTTTAGAGCAGTACTTC.

This chain connects TRBV27 to TRBJ2-7, with a weak D call TRBD1 (5 bases). Per germline, CDR1 MNHEY and CDR2 SMNVEV (reference sequence). Trimming took 6 bases from V and 4 from J, leaving 25 bases between them. This CDR3 has 17 amino acids. CDR3 residues: CASRFLRQTPLEYEQYF. CDR3 DNA sequence: TGTGCCAGCAGATTTTTACGACAGACCCCCTTGGAATACGAGCAGTACTTC.

The rearrangement links TRBV19 to TRBJ1-1, with TRBD1 matching 8 bases. Trimming removed 5 bases from V and 0 bases from J; junction bases left unmatched: 5. Per germline, CDR1 LNHDA and CDR2 SQIVND (reference sequence). The CDR3 contains 15 residues. The CDR3 loop reads CASSPGTGVNTEAFF. For the CDR3, the DNA is TGTGCCAGTAGTCCCGGGACAGGAGTGAACACTGAAGCTTTCTTT.